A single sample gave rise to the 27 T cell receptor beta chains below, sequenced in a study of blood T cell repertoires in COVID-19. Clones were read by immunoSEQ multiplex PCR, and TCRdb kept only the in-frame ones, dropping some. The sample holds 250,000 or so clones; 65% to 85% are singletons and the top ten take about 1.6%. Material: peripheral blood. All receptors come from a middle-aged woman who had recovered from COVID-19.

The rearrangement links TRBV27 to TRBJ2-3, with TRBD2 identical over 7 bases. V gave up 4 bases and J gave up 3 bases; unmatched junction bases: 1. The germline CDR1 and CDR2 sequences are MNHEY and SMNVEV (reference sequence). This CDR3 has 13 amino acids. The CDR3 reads CASSYGGTDTQYF. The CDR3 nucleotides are TGTGCCAGCAGTTACGGGGGGACAGATACGCAGTATTTT.

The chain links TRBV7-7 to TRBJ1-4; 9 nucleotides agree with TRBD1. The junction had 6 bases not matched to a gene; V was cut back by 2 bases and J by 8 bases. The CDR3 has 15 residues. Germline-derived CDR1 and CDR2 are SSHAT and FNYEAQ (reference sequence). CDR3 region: CASSLNRGLGEKLFF. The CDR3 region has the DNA TGTGCCAGCAGCTTAAACAGGGGGCTTGGAGAAAAACTGTTTTTT. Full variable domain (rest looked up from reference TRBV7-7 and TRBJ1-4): GAGVSQSPRYKVTKRGQDVTLRCDPISSHATLYWYQQALGQGPEFLTYFNYEAQPDKSGLPSDRFSAERPEGSISTLTIQRTEQRDSAMYRCASSLNRGLGEKLFFGSGTQLSVL.

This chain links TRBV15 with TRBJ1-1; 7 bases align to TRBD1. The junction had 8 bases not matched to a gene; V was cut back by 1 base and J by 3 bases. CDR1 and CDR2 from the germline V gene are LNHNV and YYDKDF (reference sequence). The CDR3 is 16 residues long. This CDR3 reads CATSRGGTEVYTEAFF. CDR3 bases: TGTGCCACCAGCAGAGGGGGGACAGAGGTCTACACTGAAGCTTTCTTT.

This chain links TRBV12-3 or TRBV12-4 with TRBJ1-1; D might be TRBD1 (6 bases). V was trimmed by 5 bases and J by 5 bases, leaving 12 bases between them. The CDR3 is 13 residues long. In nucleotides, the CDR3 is TGTGCCAGCAGTGCTCAGGGGTCTACTGAAGCTTTCTTT. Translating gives CASSAQGSTEAFF.

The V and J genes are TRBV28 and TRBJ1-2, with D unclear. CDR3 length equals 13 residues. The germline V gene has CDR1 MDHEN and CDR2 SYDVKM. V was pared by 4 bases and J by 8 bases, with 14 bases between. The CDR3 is CASSSPPGEGYTF. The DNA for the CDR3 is TGTGCCAGCAGTTCCCCCCCCGGGGAAGGCTACACCTTC.

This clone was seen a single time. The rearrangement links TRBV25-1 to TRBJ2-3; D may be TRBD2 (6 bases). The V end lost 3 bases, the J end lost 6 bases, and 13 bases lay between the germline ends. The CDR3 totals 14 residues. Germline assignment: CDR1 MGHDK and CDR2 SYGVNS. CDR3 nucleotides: TGTGCCAGCAGTGATTGGCTCAGCGGGGATACGCAGTATTTT. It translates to CASSDWLSGDTQYF.

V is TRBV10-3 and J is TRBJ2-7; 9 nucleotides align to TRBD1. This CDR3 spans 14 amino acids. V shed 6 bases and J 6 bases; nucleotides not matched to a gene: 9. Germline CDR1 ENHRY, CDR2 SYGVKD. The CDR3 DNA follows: TGTGCCATCAGATTCACACAGGGGGCAGGCGAGCAGTACTTC. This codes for CAIRFTQGAGEQYF.

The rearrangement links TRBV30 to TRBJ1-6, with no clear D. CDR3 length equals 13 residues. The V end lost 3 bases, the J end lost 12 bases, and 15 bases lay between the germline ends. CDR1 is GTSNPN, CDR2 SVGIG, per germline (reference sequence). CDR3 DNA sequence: TGTGCCTGGAGAGGGAGGGAGTTGTTACCCCTCCACTTT. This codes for CAWRGRELLPLHF. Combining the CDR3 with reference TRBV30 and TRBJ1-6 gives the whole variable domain SQTIHQWPATLVQPVGSPLSLECTVEGTSNPNLYWYRQAAGRGLQLLFYSVGIGQISSEVPQNLSASRPQDRQFILSSKKLLLSDSGFYLCAWRGRELLPLHFGNGTRLTVT.

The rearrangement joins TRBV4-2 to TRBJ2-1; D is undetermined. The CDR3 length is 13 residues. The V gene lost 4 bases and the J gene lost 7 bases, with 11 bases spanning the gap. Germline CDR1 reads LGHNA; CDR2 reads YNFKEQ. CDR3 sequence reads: CASSPLGVNEQFF. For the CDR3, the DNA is TGTGCCAGCAGCCCCCTTGGAGTAAATGAGCAGTTCTTC.

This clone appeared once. CDR3 nucleotide sequence: TGTGCCAGCTCACGACAGGGTTTGAACACTGAAGCTTTCTTT. It codes for CASSRQGLNTEAFF. The genes are TRBV18 and TRBJ1-1; 7 bases match TRBD1. The germline V gene has CDR1 KGHSH and CDR2 LQKENI. The CDR3 has 14 residues. Trimming took 4 bases from V and 0 from J; bases not matched to a gene: 2.

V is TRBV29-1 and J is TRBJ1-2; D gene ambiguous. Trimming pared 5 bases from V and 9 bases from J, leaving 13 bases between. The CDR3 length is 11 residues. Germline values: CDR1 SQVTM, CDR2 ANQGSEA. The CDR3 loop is CSVTFGNRYTF. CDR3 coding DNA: TGCAGCGTTACCTTCGGGAATCGCTACACCTTC.

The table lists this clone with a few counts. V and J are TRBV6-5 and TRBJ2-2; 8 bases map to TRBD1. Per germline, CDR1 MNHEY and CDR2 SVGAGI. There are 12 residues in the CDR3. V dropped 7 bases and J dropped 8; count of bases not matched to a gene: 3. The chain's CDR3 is CASKDRAGELFF. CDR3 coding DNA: TGTGCCAGCAAGGACAGGGCGGGGGAGCTGTTTTTT.

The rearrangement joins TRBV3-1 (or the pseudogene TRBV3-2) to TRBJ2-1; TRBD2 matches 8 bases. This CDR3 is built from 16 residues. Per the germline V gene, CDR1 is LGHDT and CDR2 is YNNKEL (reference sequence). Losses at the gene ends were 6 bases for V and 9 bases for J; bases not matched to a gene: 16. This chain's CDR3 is CASSLRVLAEASEQFF. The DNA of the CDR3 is TGTGCCAGCAGTCTTAGGGTACTAGCGGAGGCCTCTGAGCAGTTCTTC.

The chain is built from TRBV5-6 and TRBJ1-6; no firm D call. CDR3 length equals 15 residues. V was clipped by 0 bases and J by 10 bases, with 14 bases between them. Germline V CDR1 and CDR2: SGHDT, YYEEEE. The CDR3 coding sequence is TGTGCCAGCAGCTTGGACAGTTACCCCATGTCACCCCTCCACTTT. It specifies CASSLDSYPMSPLHF.

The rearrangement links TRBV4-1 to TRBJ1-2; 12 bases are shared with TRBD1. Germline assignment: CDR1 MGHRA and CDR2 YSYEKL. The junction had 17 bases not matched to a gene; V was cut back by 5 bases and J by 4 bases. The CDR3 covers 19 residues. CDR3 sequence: CASSKYVRGQGALRYGYTF. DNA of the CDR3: TGCGCCAGCAGCAAATATGTTCGGGGACAGGGGGCACTACGCTATGGCTACACCTTC.

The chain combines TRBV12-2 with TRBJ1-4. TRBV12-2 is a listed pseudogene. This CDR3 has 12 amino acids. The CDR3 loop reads CASPTSGEKLFF. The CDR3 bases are TGTGCAAGTCCCACCAGCGGGGAAAAACTGTTTTTT.

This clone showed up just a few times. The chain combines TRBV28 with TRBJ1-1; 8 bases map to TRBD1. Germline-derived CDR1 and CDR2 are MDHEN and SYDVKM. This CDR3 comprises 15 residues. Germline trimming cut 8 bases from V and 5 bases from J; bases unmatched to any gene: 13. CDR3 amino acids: CASLLGTGRGTEAFF. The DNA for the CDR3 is TGTGCCAGCCTCCTCGGGACAGGCCGCGGGACTGAAGCTTTCTTT. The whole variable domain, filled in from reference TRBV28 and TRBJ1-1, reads DVKVTQSSRYLVKRTGEKVFLECVQDMDHENMFWYRQDPGLGLRLIYFSYDVKMKEKGDIPEGYSVSREKKERFSLILESASTNQTSMYLCASLLGTGRGTEAFFGQGTRLTVV.

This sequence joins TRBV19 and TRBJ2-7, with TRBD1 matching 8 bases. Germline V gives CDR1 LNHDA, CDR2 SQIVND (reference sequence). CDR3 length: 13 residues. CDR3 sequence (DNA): TGTGCTTGTCGCGGACAGGGCCCCGTCGAGCAGTACTTC. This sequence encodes CACRGQGPVEQYF.

CDR3 bases: TGTGCCAGCAGGACCCAGGGGGTAAGCAATCAGCCCCAGCATTTT. Translation: CASRTQGVSNQPQHF. The V and J genes are TRBV2 and TRBJ1-5; TRBD1 agrees at 7 bases. There are 15 residues in the CDR3. Trimming cost V 6 bases and J 1 base; bases outside gene matches: 6. Germline-derived CDR1 and CDR2 are SNHLY and FYNNEI.

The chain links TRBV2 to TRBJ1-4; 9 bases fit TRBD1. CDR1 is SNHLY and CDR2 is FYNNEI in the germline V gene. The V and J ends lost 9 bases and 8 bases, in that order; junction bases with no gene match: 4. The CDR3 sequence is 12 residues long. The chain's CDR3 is CARGQGKEKLFF. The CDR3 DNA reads TGTGCCAGGGGACAGGGAAAAGAAAAACTGTTTTTT. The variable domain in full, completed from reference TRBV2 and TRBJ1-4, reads EPEVTQTPSHQVTQMGQEVILRCVPISNHLYFYWYRQILGQKVEFLVSFYNNEISEKSEIFDDQFSVERPDGSNFTLKIRSTKLEDSAMYFCARGQGKEKLFFGSGTQLSVL.

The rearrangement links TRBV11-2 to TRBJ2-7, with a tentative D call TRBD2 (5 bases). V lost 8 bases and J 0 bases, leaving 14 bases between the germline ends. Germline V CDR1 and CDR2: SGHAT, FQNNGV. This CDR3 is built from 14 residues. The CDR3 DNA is TGTGCCAGCGAGCCCCAGGAGGCCTCCTACGAGCAGTACTTC. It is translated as CASEPQEASYEQYF.

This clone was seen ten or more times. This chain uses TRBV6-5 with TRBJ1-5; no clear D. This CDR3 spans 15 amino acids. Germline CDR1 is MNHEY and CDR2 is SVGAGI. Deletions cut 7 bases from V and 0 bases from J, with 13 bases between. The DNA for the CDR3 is TGTGCCAGCACCGAAATGGGGAGTAGCAATCAGCCCCAGCATTTT. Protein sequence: CASTEMGSSNQPQHF.

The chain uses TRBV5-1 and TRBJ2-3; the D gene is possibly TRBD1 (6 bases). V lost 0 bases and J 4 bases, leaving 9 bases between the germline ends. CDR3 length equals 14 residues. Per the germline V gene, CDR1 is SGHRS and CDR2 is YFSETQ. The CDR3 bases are TGCGCCAGCAGCTTGGAAGCAGGGGCAGATACGCAGTATTTT. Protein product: CASSLEAGADTQYF.

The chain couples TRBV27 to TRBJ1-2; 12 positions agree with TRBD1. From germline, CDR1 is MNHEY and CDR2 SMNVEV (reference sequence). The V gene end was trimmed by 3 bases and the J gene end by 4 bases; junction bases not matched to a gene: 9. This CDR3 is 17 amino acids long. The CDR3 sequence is CASSFQGQGALSYGYTF. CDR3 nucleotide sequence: TGTGCCAGCAGTTTTCAGGGACAGGGGGCACTGAGCTATGGCTACACCTTC.

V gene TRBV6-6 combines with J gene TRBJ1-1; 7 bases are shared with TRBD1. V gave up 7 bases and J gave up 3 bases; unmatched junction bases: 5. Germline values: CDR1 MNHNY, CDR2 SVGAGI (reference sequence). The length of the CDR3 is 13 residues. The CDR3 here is CASTTGMYTEAFF. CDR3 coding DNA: TGTGCCAGCACGACAGGGATGTACACTGAAGCTTTCTTT.

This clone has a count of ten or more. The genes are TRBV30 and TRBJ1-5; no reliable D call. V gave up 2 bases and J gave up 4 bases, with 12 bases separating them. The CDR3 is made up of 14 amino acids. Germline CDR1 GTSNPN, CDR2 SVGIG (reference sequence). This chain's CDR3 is CAWSLGPPNQPQHF. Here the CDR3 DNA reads TGTGCCTGGAGTCTCGGTCCACCAAATCAGCCCCAGCATTTT. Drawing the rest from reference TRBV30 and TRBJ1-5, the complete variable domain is SQTIHQWPATLVQPVGSPLSLECTVEGTSNPNLYWYRQAAGRGLQLLFYSVGIGQISSEVPQNLSASRPQDRQFILSSKKLLLSDSGFYLCAWSLGPPNQPQHFGDGTRLSIL.

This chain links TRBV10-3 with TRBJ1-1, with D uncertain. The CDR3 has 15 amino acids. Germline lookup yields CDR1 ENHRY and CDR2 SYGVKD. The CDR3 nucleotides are TGTGCGACTACGGAGGAGGGTGGGTTGGACACTGAAGCTTTCTTT. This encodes CATTEEGGLDTEAFF.